The clone carrying this TCR beta chain was seen a handful of times. The germline V gene encodes CDR1 MNHNS and CDR2 SASEGT. The CDR3 length is 14 residues. Unmatched junction bases numbered 3, after V lost 1 base and J lost 4 bases. The source of the sample is a study of T cells after yellow fever vaccination. TCRdb re-analysed the 5' RACE reads in MiXCR, keeping a single row per CDR3 protein. The sample holds 300,000 to 450,000 distinct CDR3 sequences, around 8.1% seen once. This clonotype was obtained from a man between 18 and 29 years old who received the YFV17D yellow fever vaccine. Sequences were derived from PBMCs, sampled 35 to 50 days after the first yellow fever vaccination. V is TRBV6-1 and J is TRBJ1-1; TRBD1 agrees at 7 bases. The CDR3 reads CASSEERTGTEAFF. The CDR3 DNA reads as TGTGCCAGCAGTGAAGAGAGGACAGGCACTGAAGCTTTCTTT.